This T cell receptor beta chain was observed in a study of shared clonotypes between healthy human individuals. Study findings and constraints: All-four-donor shared clonotypes had higher generation probabilities than non-shared clonotypes did.

Germline CDR1 reads SQVTM; CDR2 reads ANQGSEA. There are 13 residues in the CDR3. For this clone: Antigen: not known. A much larger clone lies one base from this, so it may be a read error. This CDR3 is also generated by other DNA sequences in the sample.

Several immunoSEQ 96-well plates shared each subset's DNA, each plate a replicate. Repertoires were generated with immunoSEQ multiplex PCR, while TCRdb's copy carries only in-frame clones and drops some. The sample has around 980,000 clones; approximately 78% are singletons. The chain uses TRBV29-1 and TRBJ1-1; D perhaps matches TRBD1 (6 bases). The sequence came from a man between 18 and 35 years old in good health. Some clones in this sample may be carry-over from other donors' samples. The material sequenced was memory CD4+ T cells from PBMCs. Subset indicated: CD45RA-negative fraction. The DNA of the CDR3 is TGCAGCGCTTACCGGGACAAGGATGCTGAGGCTTTCTTT. Amino acids: CSAYRDKDAEAFF.